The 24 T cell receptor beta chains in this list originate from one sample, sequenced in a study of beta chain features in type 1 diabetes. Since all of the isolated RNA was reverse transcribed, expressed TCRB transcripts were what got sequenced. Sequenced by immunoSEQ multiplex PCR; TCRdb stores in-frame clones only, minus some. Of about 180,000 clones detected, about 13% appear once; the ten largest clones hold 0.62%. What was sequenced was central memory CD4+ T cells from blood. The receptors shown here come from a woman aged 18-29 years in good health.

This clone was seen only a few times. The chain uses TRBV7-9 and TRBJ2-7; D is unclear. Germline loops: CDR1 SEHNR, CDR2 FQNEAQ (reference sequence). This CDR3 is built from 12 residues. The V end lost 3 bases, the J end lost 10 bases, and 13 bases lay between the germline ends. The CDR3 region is CASSFAQAHQYF. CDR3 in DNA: TGTGCCAGCAGCTTCGCTCAGGCCCATCAGTACTTC. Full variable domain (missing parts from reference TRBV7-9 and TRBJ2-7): DTGVSQNPRHKITKRGQNVTFRCDPISEHNRLYWYRQTLGQGPEFLTYFQNEAQLEKSRLLSDRFSAERPKGSFSTLEIQRTEQGDSAMYLCASSFAQAHQYFGPGTRLTVT.

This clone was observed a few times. The CDR3 here is CASKVQMNTEAFF. As DNA, the CDR3 is TGCGCCAGCAAAGTACAGATGAACACTGAAGCTTTCTTT. V gene TRBV5-1 combines with J gene TRBJ1-1, with D uncertain. The CDR3 consists of 13 residues. V was shortened by 6 bases and J by 0 bases, with 9 bases between the two germline ends. Per germline, CDR1 SGHRS and CDR2 YFSETQ.

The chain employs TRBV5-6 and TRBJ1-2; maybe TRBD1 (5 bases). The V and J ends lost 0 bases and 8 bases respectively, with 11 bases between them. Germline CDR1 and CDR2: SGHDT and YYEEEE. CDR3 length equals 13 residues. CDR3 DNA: TGTGCCAGCAGCTTGGAAGGGGCAAGAGGCTACACCTTC. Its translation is CASSLEGARGYTF. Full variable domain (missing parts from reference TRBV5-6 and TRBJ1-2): DAGVTQSPTHLIKTRGQQVTLRCSPKSGHDTVSWYQQALGQGPQFIFQYYEEEERQRGNFPDRFSGHQFPNYSSELNVNALLLGDSALYLCASSLEGARGYTFGSGTRLTVV.

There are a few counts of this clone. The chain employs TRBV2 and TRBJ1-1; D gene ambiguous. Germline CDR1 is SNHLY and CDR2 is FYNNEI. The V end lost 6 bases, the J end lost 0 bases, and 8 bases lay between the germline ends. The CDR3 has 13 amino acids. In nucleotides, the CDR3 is TGTGCCAGCAGATCCCAGGTGAACACTGAAGCTTTCTTT. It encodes CASRSQVNTEAFF.

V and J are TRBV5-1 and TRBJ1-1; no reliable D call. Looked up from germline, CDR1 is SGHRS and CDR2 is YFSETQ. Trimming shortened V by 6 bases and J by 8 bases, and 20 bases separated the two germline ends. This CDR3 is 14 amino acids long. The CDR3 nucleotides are TGCGCCAGCACTCTACTGAGGGCACGAGGAGAAGCTTTCTTT. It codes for CASTLLRARGEAFF.

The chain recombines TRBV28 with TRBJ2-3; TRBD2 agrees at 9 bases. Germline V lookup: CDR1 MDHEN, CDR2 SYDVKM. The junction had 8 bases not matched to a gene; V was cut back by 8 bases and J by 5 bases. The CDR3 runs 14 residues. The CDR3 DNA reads TGTGCCAGCCGGCTGGCGGGAGGGATAGATACGCAGTATTTT. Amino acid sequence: CASRLAGGIDTQYF. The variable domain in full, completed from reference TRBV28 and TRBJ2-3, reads DVKVTQSSRYLVKRTGEKVFLECVQDMDHENMFWYRQDPGLGLRLIYFSYDVKMKEKGDIPEGYSVSREKKERFSLILESASTNQTSMYLCASRLAGGIDTQYFGPGTRLTVL.

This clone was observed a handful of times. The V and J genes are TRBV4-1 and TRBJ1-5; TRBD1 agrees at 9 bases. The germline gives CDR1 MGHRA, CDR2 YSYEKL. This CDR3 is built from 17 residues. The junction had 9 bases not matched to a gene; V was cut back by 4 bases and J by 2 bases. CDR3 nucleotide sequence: TGCGCCAGCAGCCTGCACAGGGGGCTAGTAGGCAATCAGCCCCAGCATTTT. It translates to CASSLHRGLVGNQPQHF.

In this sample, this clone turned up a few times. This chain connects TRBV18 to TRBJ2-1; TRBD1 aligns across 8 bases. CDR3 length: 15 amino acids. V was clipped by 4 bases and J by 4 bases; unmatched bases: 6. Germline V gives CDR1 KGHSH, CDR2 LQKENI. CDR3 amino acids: CASSLPGQAYNEQFF. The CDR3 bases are TGTGCCAGCTCACTACCGGGACAGGCATACAATGAGCAGTTCTTC.

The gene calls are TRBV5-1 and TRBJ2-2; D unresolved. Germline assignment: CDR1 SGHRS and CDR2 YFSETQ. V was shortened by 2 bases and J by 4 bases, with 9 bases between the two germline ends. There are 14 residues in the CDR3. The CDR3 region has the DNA TGCGCCAGCAGCTTCTCAGAACCCACCGGGGAGCTGTTTTTT. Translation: CASSFSEPTGELFF.

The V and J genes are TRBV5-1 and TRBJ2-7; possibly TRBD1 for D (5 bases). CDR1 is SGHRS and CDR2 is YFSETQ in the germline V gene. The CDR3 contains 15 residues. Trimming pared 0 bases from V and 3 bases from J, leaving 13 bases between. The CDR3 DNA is TGCGCCAGCAGCTTGGAAGGGGCAAGAGGCTACGAGCAGTACTTC. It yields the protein CASSLEGARGYEQYF.

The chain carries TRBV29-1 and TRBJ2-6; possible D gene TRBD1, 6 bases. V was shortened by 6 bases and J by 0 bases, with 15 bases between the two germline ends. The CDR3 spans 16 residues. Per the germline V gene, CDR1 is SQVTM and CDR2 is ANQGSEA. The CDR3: CSVSADSSSGANVLTF. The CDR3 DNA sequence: TGCAGCGTCTCTGCGGACAGTTCCTCTGGGGCCAACGTCCTGACTTTC.

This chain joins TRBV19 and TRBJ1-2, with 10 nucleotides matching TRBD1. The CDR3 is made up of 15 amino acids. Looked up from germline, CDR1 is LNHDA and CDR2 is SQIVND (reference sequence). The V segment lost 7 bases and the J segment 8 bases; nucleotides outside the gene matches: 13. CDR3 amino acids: CASMDRDRGRGGYTF. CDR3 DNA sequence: TGTGCCAGTATGGACCGGGACAGGGGACGAGGCGGCTACACCTTC.

Written as DNA, the CDR3 is TGTGCCAGCAGCCTAGGACAGGCCCTCGCGGGTACGCAGTATTTT. This translates into CASSLGQALAGTQYF. This chain connects TRBV27 to TRBJ2-3; 7 bases match TRBD1. The CDR3 consists of 15 residues. Germline-derived CDR1 and CDR2 are MNHEY and SMNVEV (reference sequence). Losses at the gene ends were 6 bases for V and 8 bases for J; bases not matched to a gene: 14.

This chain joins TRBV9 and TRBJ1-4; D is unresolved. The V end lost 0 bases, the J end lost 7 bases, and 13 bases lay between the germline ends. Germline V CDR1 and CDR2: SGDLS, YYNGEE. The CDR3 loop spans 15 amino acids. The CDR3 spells CASSVGGLEAEKLFF. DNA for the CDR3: TGTGCCAGCAGCGTAGGAGGGCTCGAGGCTGAAAAACTGTTTTTT. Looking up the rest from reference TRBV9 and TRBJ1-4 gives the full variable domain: DSGVTQTPKHLITATGQRVTLRCSPRSGDLSVYWYQQSLDQGLQFLIQYYNGEERAKGNILERFSAQQFPDLHSELNLSSLELGDSALYFCASSVGGLEAEKLFFGSGTQLSVL.

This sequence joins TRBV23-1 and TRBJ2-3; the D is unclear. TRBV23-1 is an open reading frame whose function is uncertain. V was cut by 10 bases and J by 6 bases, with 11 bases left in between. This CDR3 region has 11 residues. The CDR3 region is CAKACWDTQYF. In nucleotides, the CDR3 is TGCGCCAAAGCCTGTTGGGATACGCAGTATTTT.

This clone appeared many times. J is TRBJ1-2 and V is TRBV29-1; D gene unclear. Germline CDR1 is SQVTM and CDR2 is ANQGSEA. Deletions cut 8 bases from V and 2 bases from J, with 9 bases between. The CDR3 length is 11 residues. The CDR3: CSTDTNYGYTF. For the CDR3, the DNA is TGCAGCACTGACACGAACTATGGCTACACCTTC. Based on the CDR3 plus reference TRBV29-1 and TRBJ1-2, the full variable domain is SAVISQKPSRDICQRGTSLTIQCQVDSQVTMMFWYRQQPGQSLTLIATANQGSEATYESGFVIDKFPISRPNLTFSTLTVSNMSPEDSSIYLCSTDTNYGYTFGSGTRLTVV.

This CDR3 is CSGRQGDYGYTF. CDR3 sequence (DNA): TGCAGCGGGCGACAGGGTGACTATGGCTACACCTTC. The V gene is TRBV29-1, the J gene TRBJ1-2; 7 positions agree with TRBD1. This CDR3 spans 12 amino acids. Germline assignment: CDR1 SQVTM and CDR2 ANQGSEA. Trimming took 7 bases from V and 3 from J; bases not matched to a gene: 5.

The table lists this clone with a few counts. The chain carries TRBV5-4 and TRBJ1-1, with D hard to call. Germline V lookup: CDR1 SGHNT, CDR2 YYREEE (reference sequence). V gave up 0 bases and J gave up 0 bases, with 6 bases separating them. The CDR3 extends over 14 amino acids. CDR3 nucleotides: TGTGCCAGCAGCTTGGTAGCTTTGAACACTGAAGCTTTCTTT. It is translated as CASSLVALNTEAFF.

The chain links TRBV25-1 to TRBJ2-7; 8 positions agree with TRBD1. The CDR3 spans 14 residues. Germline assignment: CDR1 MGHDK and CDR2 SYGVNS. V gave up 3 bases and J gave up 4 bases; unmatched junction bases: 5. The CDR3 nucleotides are TGTGCCAGCAGTGATGGGACAGGAGCATACGAGCAGTACTTC. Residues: CASSDGTGAYEQYF.

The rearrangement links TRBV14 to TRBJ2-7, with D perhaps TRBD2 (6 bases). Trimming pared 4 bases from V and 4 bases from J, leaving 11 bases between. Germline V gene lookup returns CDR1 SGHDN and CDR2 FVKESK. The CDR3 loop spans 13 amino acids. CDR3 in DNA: TGTGCCAGCAGCCCGGCCGGGGGATACGAGCAGTACTTC. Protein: CASSPAGGYEQYF.

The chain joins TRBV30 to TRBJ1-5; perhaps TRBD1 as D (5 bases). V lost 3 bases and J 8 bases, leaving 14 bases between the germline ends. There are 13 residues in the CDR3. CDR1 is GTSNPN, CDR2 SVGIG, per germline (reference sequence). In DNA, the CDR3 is TGTGCCTGGAGCGACGGGGGGTCAAAGCCCCAGCATTTT. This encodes CAWSDGGSKPQHF.

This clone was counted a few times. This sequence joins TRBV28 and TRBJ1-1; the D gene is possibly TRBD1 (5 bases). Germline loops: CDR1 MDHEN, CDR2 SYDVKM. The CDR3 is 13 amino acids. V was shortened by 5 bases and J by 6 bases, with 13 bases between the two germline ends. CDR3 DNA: TGTGCCAGCAGTCCCCCGACAGTGCCTGAAGCTTTCTTT. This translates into CASSPPTVPEAFF.

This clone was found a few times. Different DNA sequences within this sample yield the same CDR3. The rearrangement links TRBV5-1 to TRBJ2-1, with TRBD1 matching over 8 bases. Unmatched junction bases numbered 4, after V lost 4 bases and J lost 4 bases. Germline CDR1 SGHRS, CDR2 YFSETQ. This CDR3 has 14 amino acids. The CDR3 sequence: CASSPRQGYNEQFF. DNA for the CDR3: TGCGCCAGCAGCCCTCGACAGGGGTACAATGAGCAGTTCTTC.

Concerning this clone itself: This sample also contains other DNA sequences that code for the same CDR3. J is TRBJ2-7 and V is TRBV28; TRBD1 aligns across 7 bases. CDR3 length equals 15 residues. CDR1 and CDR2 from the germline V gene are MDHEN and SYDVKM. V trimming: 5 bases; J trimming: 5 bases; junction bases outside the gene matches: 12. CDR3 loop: CASSPPDRAVDEQYF. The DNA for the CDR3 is TGTGCCAGCAGTCCTCCCGACAGGGCAGTGGACGAGCAGTACTTC.